One sample yielded the 23 T cell receptor beta chains listed below, sequenced in a study of shared clonotypes between healthy human individuals. This table comes from immunoSEQ multiplex PCR, and its TCRdb copy is limited to in-frame clones, with some not included. The table lists about 600,000 clones, almost 97% of them singletons, with roughly 0.055% in the top ten. Sequenced material: naive CD4+ T cells sorted from blood. The subset here: CD45RA+ positively selected. The source is a woman in her 30s in good health.

The chain recombines TRBV2 with TRBJ1-4, with D perhaps TRBD1 (6 bases). Deletions cut 10 bases from V and 3 bases from J, with 12 bases between. CDR1 SNHLY and CDR2 FYNNEI come from the germline V gene. The length of the CDR3 is 13 residues. The CDR3, as DNA: TGTGCCAAAAAGAGGGGGGCTAATGAAAAACTGTTTTTT. It is translated as CAKKRGANEKLFF.

The chain has TRBV7-9 and TRBJ1-4, with no clear D. There are 12 residues in the CDR3. The V end was cut by 6 bases, the J end by 9 bases, with 11 bases between. The germline V gene has CDR1 SEHNR and CDR2 FQNEAQ (reference sequence). CDR3 coding DNA: TGTGCCAGCAGTCGTGTCTTCCAAAAACTGTTTTTT. This sequence encodes CASSRVFQKLFF.

This chain's CDR3 is CASSVYGLGDTQYF. The CDR3 DNA is TGTGCCAGCAGCGTCTATGGGCTAGGGGATACGCAGTATTTT. This rearrangement joins TRBV9 to TRBJ2-3; no reliable D call. Trimming stripped 2 bases from V and 6 bases from J, with 13 bases between. The CDR3 covers 14 residues. Germline CDR1 reads SGDLS; CDR2 reads YYNGEE. Looking up the rest from reference TRBV9 and TRBJ2-3 gives the full variable domain: DSGVTQTPKHLITATGQRVTLRCSPRSGDLSVYWYQQSLDQGLQFLIQYYNGEERAKGNILERFSAQQFPDLHSELNLSSLELGDSALYFCASSVYGLGDTQYFGPGTRLTVL.

The V call is TRBV5-6, the J call TRBJ1-3; weak D call: TRBD1 (6 bases). CDR3 length: 16 amino acids. CDR1 is SGHDT and CDR2 is YYEEEE in the germline V gene. Trimming took 3 bases from V and 0 from J, leaving 13 bases between them. Here the CDR3 reads CASSSRQAPSGNTIYF. CDR3 in DNA: TGTGCCAGCAGCTCTCGACAGGCCCCCTCTGGAAACACCATATATTTT.

The chain couples TRBV6-6 to TRBJ2-1; no firm D call. The CDR3 length is 12 residues. The germline V gene has CDR1 MNHNY and CDR2 SVGAGI (reference sequence). CDR3: CAAGFARLEQFF. The CDR3 DNA reads TGTGCTGCTGGCTTCGCCCGGCTTGAGCAGTTCTTC.

The genes are TRBV5-1 and TRBJ2-5, with 8 positions matching TRBD1. Germline loops: CDR1 SGHRS, CDR2 YFSETQ. V dropped 3 bases and J dropped 3; count of bases not matched to a gene: 7. The CDR3 has 15 amino acids. The CDR3 loop reads CASSSRPGQEETQYF. CDR3 sequence (DNA): TGCGCCAGCAGCTCCAGACCGGGACAGGAAGAGACCCAGTACTTC.

The chain joins TRBV5-1 to TRBJ1-3; tentative D call: TRBD1 (6 bases). The CDR3 runs to 15 residues. V gave up 4 bases and J gave up 0 bases, with 11 bases separating them. Per the germline V gene, CDR1 is SGHRS and CDR2 is YFSETQ. The CDR3 nucleotides are TGCGCCAGCAGCCCCCGGACAGCCTCTGGAAACACCATATATTTT. Amino acid sequence: CASSPRTASGNTIYF.

V usage is TRBV27 and J usage is TRBJ1-6; D remains ambiguous. The V end lost 5 bases, the J end lost 10 bases, and 9 bases lay between the germline ends. This CDR3 has 12 residues. CDR1 and CDR2 (germline): MNHEY, SMNVEV (reference sequence). CDR3 coding DNA: TGTGCCAGCAGTCCGCAGGACTCACCCCTCCACTTT. Protein sequence: CASSPQDSPLHF.

This clone was detected once. The chain recombines TRBV28 with TRBJ1-4, with 7 bases aligning to TRBD1. The CDR3 length is 14 residues. Germline CDR1 MDHEN, CDR2 SYDVKM. Trimming removed 6 bases from V and 7 bases from J; junction bases left unmatched: 8. CDR3 in amino acids: CASRAQGKSEKLFF. CDR3 bases: TGTGCCAGCAGGGCACAGGGGAAGAGTGAAAAACTGTTTTTT.

This chain links TRBV6-6 with TRBJ2-5; D ambiguous. The V and J ends lost 8 bases and 6 bases respectively, with 13 bases between them. The CDR3 is 12 amino acids. Germline CDR1 and CDR2: MNHNY and SVGAGI (reference sequence). The CDR3 nucleotides read TGTGCCAGCCAGCTGCCCCATCAGACCCAGTACTTC. It encodes CASQLPHQTQYF.

This clone was seen only once. The chain joins TRBV27 to TRBJ2-1, with D perhaps given as TRBD1 or TRBD2 (5 bases each). Trimming removed 8 bases from V and 9 bases from J, with 11 bases in between. There are 11 residues in the CDR3. The germline V gene encodes CDR1 MNHEY and CDR2 SMNVEV (reference sequence). CDR3 sequence reads: CASRRGGEQFF. The CDR3 nucleotides read TGTGCCAGCCGACGGGGCGGTGAGCAGTTCTTC.

The V call is TRBV28, the J call TRBJ2-5, with D possibly being TRBD1 (5 bases). The CDR3 covers 15 residues. V lost 5 bases and J lost 5, with 18 bases in between. From germline, CDR1 is MDHEN and CDR2 SYDVKM. The CDR3 DNA reads TGTGCCAGCAGTCTTGGCAGGGCCCCTGGTGAGACCCAGTACTTC. It codes for CASSLGRAPGETQYF.

A single count supports this clone. The chain uses TRBV11-2 and TRBJ1-1; no reliable D call. V was shortened by 5 bases and J by 1 base, with 11 bases between the two germline ends. Germline assignment: CDR1 SGHAT and CDR2 FQNNGV. The CDR3 is 14 residues long. The CDR3 coding sequence is TGTGCCAGCAGCAGAAGAGGTGGGAACACTGAAGCTTTCTTT. Residues: CASSRRGGNTEAFF.

CDR3 in DNA: TGTGCCAGTAGTATAGCTAGCGGGCGCTGGGGAAGCACAGATACGCAGTATTTT. Protein product: CASSIASGRWGSTDTQYF. V is TRBV19 and J is TRBJ2-3; TRBD2 agrees at 8 bases. Trimming removed 1 base from V and 0 bases from J; junction bases left unmatched: 9. Germline-derived CDR1 and CDR2 are LNHDA and SQIVND (reference sequence). There are 18 residues in the CDR3.

This sequence joins TRBV6-5 and TRBJ1-1; TRBD1 might be the D (5 bases). The germline CDR1 and CDR2 sequences are MNHEY and SVGAGI. Trimming removed 2 bases from V and 5 bases from J, with 12 bases in between. The CDR3 extends over 14 amino acids. The CDR3 sequence: CASSYGGGSTEAFF. For the CDR3, the DNA is TGTGCCAGCAGTTACGGGGGAGGAAGTACTGAAGCTTTCTTT.

The J gene is TRBJ2-7, the V gene TRBV6-1; D is possibly TRBD2 (6 bases). This CDR3 has 12 residues. Germline-derived CDR1 and CDR2 are MNHNS and SASEGT. The germline V and J ends were trimmed by 11 bases and 7 bases, with 18 bases remaining between them. CDR3 DNA: TGTGCCCCGGGGAGGAGGATAGGGGAGCAGTACTTC. It specifies CAPGRRIGEQYF.

The chain uses TRBV7-3 and TRBJ2-2, with 9 bases aligning to TRBD2. CDR1 SGHTA and CDR2 FQGTGA come from the germline V gene. CDR3 length: 15 amino acids. J gave up 3 bases and V 2 bases, and 1 base lay outside the gene matches. The CDR3 bases are TGTGCCAGCAGCTTAGGACTAGCGTACACCGGGGAGCTGTTTTTT. Residues: CASSLGLAYTGELFF.

The chain joins TRBV27 to TRBJ1-6; D remains unclear. The CDR3 contains 14 residues. Trimming cost V 5 bases and J 10 bases, with 15 bases left between them. The germline CDR1 and CDR2 sequences are MNHEY and SMNVEV (reference sequence). The DNA of the CDR3 is TGTGCCAGCAGTAGGACGGGCGAAGAATCACCCCTCCACTTT. Encoded protein: CASSRTGEESPLHF.

The V gene is TRBV27, the J gene TRBJ1-2, with D unclear. There are 16 residues in the CDR3. Per the germline V gene, CDR1 is MNHEY and CDR2 is SMNVEV (reference sequence). V lost 4 bases to trimming and J lost 8 bases, with 23 bases between them. The CDR3: CASSSHKVGTLGGYTF. The CDR3 DNA reads TGTGCCAGCAGTTCACATAAGGTCGGCACCCTGGGAGGCTACACCTTC.

The V call is TRBV11-2, the J call TRBJ2-7, with TRBD1 identical over 7 bases. The CDR3 length is 14 residues. The germline gives CDR1 SGHAT, CDR2 FQNNGV. With 1 base clipped from V and 5 bases from J, the junction kept 5 bases outside the gene matches. The CDR3 protein is CASSLGPTGDEQYF. CDR3 sequence (DNA): TGTGCCAGCAGCTTAGGCCCTACAGGGGACGAGCAGTACTTC.

V and J are TRBV30 and TRBJ2-1, with 11 nucleotides matching TRBD2. CDR1 is GTSNPN, CDR2 SVGIG, per germline (reference sequence). Trimming took 3 bases from V and 3 from J; bases not matched to a gene: 7. The length of the CDR3 is 16 residues. The DNA for the CDR3 is TGTGCCTGGAGAACCTCCGGGACTAGCGGCTACAATGAGCAGTTCTTC. Its protein is CAWRTSGTSGYNEQFF. The entire variable domain, with the rest obtained from reference TRBV30 and TRBJ2-1, is as follows: SQTIHQWPATLVQPVGSPLSLECTVEGTSNPNLYWYRQAAGRGLQLLFYSVGIGQISSEVPQNLSASRPQDRQFILSSKKLLLSDSGFYLCAWRTSGTSGYNEQFFGPGTRLTVL.

This chain uses TRBV5-1 with TRBJ2-3, with D maybe TRBD2 (7 bases). V dropped 4 bases and J dropped 6 bases, with 15 bases sitting between them. This CDR3 spans 14 amino acids. Per germline, CDR1 SGHRS and CDR2 YFSETQ. CDR3 amino acids: CASSARGTTDTQYF. The CDR3 DNA sequence: TGCGCCAGCAGCGCAAGGGGGACTACGGATACGCAGTATTTT.

J is TRBJ2-7 and V is TRBV27; 11 nucleotides agree with TRBD2. The CDR3 consists of 15 residues. The V and J ends lost 3 bases and 2 bases, in that order; junction bases with no gene match: 3. Germline assignment: CDR1 MNHEY and CDR2 SMNVEV (reference sequence). In nucleotides, the CDR3 is TGTGCCAGCAGTTTCCTAGCGGGAGGCGCCTACGAGCAGTACTTC. Its translation: CASSFLAGGAYEQYF.